The 18 T cell receptor beta chains below were found in one sample sequenced in a study of blood T cell repertoires in COVID-19. The method was immunoSEQ multiplex PCR; TCRdb's version includes in-frame clones alone and lacks a portion of them. The sample comprises more than 200,000 clones, roughly 83% of which are singletons, and about 9% rests with the top ten. The sequenced material came from peripheral blood. These TCRs come from an elderly man with acute or convalescent COVID-19.

The rearrangement joins TRBV10-3 to TRBJ1-6; 7 bases agree with TRBD1. Germline loops: CDR1 ENHRY, CDR2 SYGVKD. Germline trimming cut 10 bases from V and 10 bases from J; bases unmatched to any gene: 10. The CDR3 length is 13 residues. The CDR3 protein is CATTGQVRSPLHF. The CDR3 nucleotides are TGTGCCACTACAGGACAGGTTCGGTCACCCCTCCACTTT.

The V call is TRBV7-9, the J call TRBJ1-4, with 7 bases aligning to TRBD1. The CDR3 has 15 amino acids. CDR1 and CDR2 from the germline V gene are SEHNR and FQNEAQ (reference sequence). V was clipped by 6 bases and J by 7 bases; unmatched bases: 11. The CDR3, as DNA: TGTGCCAGCAGTCGGGATTCCGGGACAGCTGAAAAACTGTTTTTT. Its translation is CASSRDSGTAEKLFF.

The rearrangement links TRBV6-5 to TRBJ1-4; a possible D gene is TRBD1 (6 bases). Germline loops: CDR1 MNHEY, CDR2 SVGAGI. V was shortened by 6 bases and J by 0 bases, with 11 bases between the two germline ends. The CDR3 has 15 amino acids. CDR3 nucleotides: TGTGCCAGCAGGACAGGACCCGCAACTAATGAAAAACTGTTTTTT. Protein sequence: CASRTGPATNEKLFF.

This clone appeared a few times. The chain couples TRBV7-2 to TRBJ2-7; tentatively, D is TRBD1 (6 bases). Per the germline V gene, CDR1 is SGHTA and CDR2 is FQGNSA. The CDR3 contains 16 residues. V was clipped by 3 bases and J by 3 bases, with 18 bases between them. The DNA of the CDR3 is TGTGCCAGCAGCTTGTTTAGGGGCAGGGGTAGCTACGAGCAGTACTTC. It yields the protein CASSLFRGRGSYEQYF.

In the case of this clone: One end of the junction varies from germline; a read error may be responsible. The chain has TRBV5-1 and TRBJ2-7; 10 nucleotides match TRBD1. Germline values: CDR1 SGHRS, CDR2 YFSETQ. The CDR3 contains 15 residues. The CDR3 DNA follows: TGCGCCAGCAGCTTGGCCCCGGGACAGGGGCCTCTAGATAACTTC. Residues: CASSLAPGQGPLDNF.

This chain links TRBV7-9 with TRBJ1-5, with unresolved D. V dropped 5 bases and J dropped 6 bases, with 8 bases sitting between them. The germline V gene encodes CDR1 SEHNR and CDR2 FQNEAQ (reference sequence). This CDR3 has 12 amino acids. The CDR3 loop reads CASSPPGQPQHF. The CDR3 nucleotides read TGTGCCAGCAGCCCTCCGGGTCAGCCCCAGCATTTT.

The V and J genes are TRBV7-9 and TRBJ2-7, with TRBD2 matching over 10 bases. Germline CDR1 is SEHNR and CDR2 is FQNEAQ (reference sequence). Unmatched junction bases numbered 1, after V lost 2 bases and J lost 3 bases. The CDR3 runs to 14 residues. CDR3 in amino acids: CASSLTSGVYEQYF. The CDR3, as DNA: TGTGCCAGCAGCTTAACTAGCGGGGTCTACGAGCAGTACTTC.

The rearrangement links TRBV18 to TRBJ1-2; 8 bases are a match to TRBD1. Trimming cost V 8 bases and J 5 bases; bases outside gene matches: 13. Germline V gives CDR1 KGHSH, CDR2 LQKENI. The CDR3 loop spans 15 amino acids. The CDR3 DNA is TGTGCCAGCACTGCACCCGGACAGGGAAATTATGGCTACACCTTC. This encodes CASTAPGQGNYGYTF.

V is TRBV5-8 and J is TRBJ2-7; TRBD2 matches 7 bases. The germline CDR1 and CDR2 sequences are SGHTS and YDEGEE. The CDR3 has 13 amino acids. V shed 5 bases, J shed 6 bases, and the junction held 8 bases outside the gene matches. CDR3 amino acids: CASRLRGGIEQYF. The CDR3, as DNA: TGTGCCAGCAGGCTCCGGGGAGGGATCGAGCAGTACTTC.

V is TRBV5-1 and J is TRBJ1-1; D might be TRBD1 (5 bases). Germline V gives CDR1 SGHRS, CDR2 YFSETQ. The ends were cut back, 2 bases at V and 1 base at J, with 9 bases in the middle. The CDR3 contains 14 residues. CDR3: CASSFRDRNTEAFF. The CDR3 DNA reads TGCGCCAGCAGCTTCAGGGATCGGAACACTGAAGCTTTCTTT.

This sequence joins TRBV7-3 and TRBJ2-1; tentative D call: TRBD2 (5 bases). Trimming removed 2 bases from V and 7 bases from J, with 15 bases in between. The CDR3 is 15 residues long. Germline V gene data show CDR1 as SGHTA and CDR2 as FQGTGA. The CDR3 sequence is CASSLEGGTGNEQFF. Written as DNA, the CDR3 is TGTGCCAGCAGCTTAGAGGGTGGAACGGGGAATGAGCAGTTCTTC.

V usage is TRBV9 and J usage is TRBJ2-1; 9 bases fit TRBD2. After removal of 4 bases from V and 0 bases from J, the junction contained 14 bases not matched to a gene. CDR3 length: 19 amino acids. Germline V gene sequence: CDR1 SGDLS, CDR2 YYNGEE. CDR3 region: CASSTRLAGRPGSYNEQFF. DNA of the CDR3: TGTGCCAGCAGCACGAGGCTAGCGGGGAGGCCGGGCTCCTACAATGAGCAGTTCTTC.

V is TRBV7-3 and J is TRBJ1-2; unclear D gene. The CDR3 has 15 residues. V lost 5 bases and J lost 2, with 15 bases in between. Germline V lookup: CDR1 SGHTA, CDR2 FQGTGA. The CDR3 DNA is TGTGCCAGCAGCCCCGGGAGCCAGTCGAACTATGGCTACACCTTC. Its protein product is CASSPGSQSNYGYTF.

J is TRBJ1-2 and V is TRBV13; weak D call: TRBD1 (6 bases). Germline V gives CDR1 PRHDT, CDR2 FYEKMQ (reference sequence). Trimming took off 1 base at V and 2 bases at J, with 14 bases between the two ends. This CDR3 contains 16 residues. This CDR3 is CASSLAAGGANYGYTF. In DNA form, the CDR3 reads TGTGCCAGCAGCTTAGCAGCGGGGGGCGCGAACTATGGCTACACCTTC.

The chain is built from TRBV9 and TRBJ2-7, with 9 bases matching TRBD1. V shed 3 bases and J 6 bases; nucleotides not matched to a gene: 7. The germline V gene has CDR1 SGDLS and CDR2 YYNGEE. CDR3 length: 14 residues. The CDR3 sequence is CASSGRTGASEQYF. For the CDR3, the DNA is TGTGCCAGCAGCGGACGGACAGGGGCCAGCGAGCAGTACTTC.

This clone was counted once. The V gene is TRBV29-1, the J gene TRBJ1-1, with a weak D call TRBD1 (5 bases). This CDR3 has 13 residues. Trimming removed 7 bases at V and 2 bases at J, with 14 bases between. Germline CDR1 and CDR2: SQVTM and ANQGSEA. In DNA, the CDR3 is TGCAGCGGGGCCCAGACAGACAACACTGAAGCTTTCTTT. Translation gives CSGAQTDNTEAFF.

This rearrangement joins TRBV6-5 to TRBJ2-3; TRBD2 aligns across 8 bases. CDR3 length: 15 amino acids. With 6 bases clipped from V and 0 bases from J, the junction kept 5 bases outside the gene matches. The germline V gene has CDR1 MNHEY and CDR2 SVGAGI. As DNA, the CDR3 is TGTGCCAGCAGAGGCGGCGGGGGGAGCACAGATACGCAGTATTTT. Encoded protein: CASRGGGGSTDTQYF.

The chain carries TRBV7-3 and TRBJ2-5, with D maybe TRBD1 (6 bases). Germline CDR1 and CDR2: SGHTA and FQGTGA. There are 14 residues in the CDR3. V gave up 4 bases and J gave up 4 bases, with 13 bases separating them. CDR3 nucleotides: TGTGCCAGCAGCTCCAACGGCAGGGGAGAGACCCAGTACTTC. Protein product: CASSSNGRGETQYF.